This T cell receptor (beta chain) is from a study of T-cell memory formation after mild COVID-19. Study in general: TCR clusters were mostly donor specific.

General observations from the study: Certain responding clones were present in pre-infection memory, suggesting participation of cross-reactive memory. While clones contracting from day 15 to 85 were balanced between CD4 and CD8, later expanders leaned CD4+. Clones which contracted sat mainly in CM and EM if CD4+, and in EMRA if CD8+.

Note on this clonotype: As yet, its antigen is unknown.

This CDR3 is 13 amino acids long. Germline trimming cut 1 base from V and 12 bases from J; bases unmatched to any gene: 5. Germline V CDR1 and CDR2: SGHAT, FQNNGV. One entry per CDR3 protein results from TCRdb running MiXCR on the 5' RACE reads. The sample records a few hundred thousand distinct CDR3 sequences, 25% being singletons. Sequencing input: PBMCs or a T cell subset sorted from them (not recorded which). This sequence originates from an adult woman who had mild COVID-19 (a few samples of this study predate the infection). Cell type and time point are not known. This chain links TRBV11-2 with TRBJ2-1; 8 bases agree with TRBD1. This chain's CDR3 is CASSLAGGTWQFF. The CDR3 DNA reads TGTGCCAGCAGCTTAGCAGGGGGCACGTGGCAGTTCTTC. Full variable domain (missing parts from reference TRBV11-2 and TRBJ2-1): EAGVAQSPRYKIIEKRQSVAFWCNPISGHATLYWYQQILGQGPKLLIQFQNNGVVDDSQLPKDRFSAERLKGVDSTLKIQPAKLEDSAVYLCASSLAGGTWQFFGPGTRLTVL.